The 20 T cell receptor beta chains presented below share a single source sample, sequenced in a study of blood T cell repertoires in COVID-19. Sequencing was performed with immunoSEQ multiplex PCR; in TCRdb, only in-frame clones are kept and a portion is missing. The sample lists about 210,000 clones, roughly 88% occurring once. Sequenced sample: peripheral blood. The receptors derive from a man between 18 and 35 years old with active or convalescent COVID-19.

The rearrangement joins TRBV7-8 to TRBJ1-5; D is perhaps TRBD1 (6 bases). Trimming left V 3 bases short and J 5 bases short, with 17 bases between. CDR3 length equals 16 residues. Germline values: CDR1 SGHVS, CDR2 FQNEAQ. CDR3 sequence reads: CASSLASIGTHQPQHF. The CDR3, as DNA: TGTGCCAGCAGCTTGGCATCGATAGGGACACATCAGCCCCAGCATTTT.

This clone has a single count. The chain carries TRBV6-5 and TRBJ2-3; 9 bases agree with TRBD2. Germline assignment: CDR1 MNHEY and CDR2 SVGAGI. The CDR3 sequence is 15 residues long. J lost 4 bases, V lost 2 bases, and 4 bases had no gene match. CDR3 residues: CASSYGGRGSDTQYF. DNA for the CDR3: TGTGCCAGCAGTTACGGCGGGAGGGGCTCAGATACGCAGTATTTT.

This clone was found once. The chain combines TRBV12-3 or TRBV12-4 with TRBJ1-6; 8 positions match TRBD1. Trimming took 6 bases from V and 13 from J; bases not matched to a gene: 2. CDR3 length equals 11 residues. This chain's CDR3 is CASSDRGPLHF. The CDR3 nucleotides are TGTGCCAGCAGCGACAGGGGTCCCCTCCACTTT.

V gene TRBV7-3 combines with J gene TRBJ2-5, with TRBD2 matching over 7 bases. CDR3 length: 15 amino acids. J lost 2 bases, V lost 5 bases, and 8 bases had no gene match. Germline V CDR1 and CDR2: SGHTA, FQGTGA. Here the CDR3 reads CASSPGRRAQETQYF. DNA for the CDR3: TGTGCCAGCAGCCCCGGGAGGAGGGCACAAGAGACCCAGTACTTC.

This clone was seen just once. This chain connects TRBV19 to TRBJ1-6; TRBD1 agrees at 9 bases. The CDR3 is 17 amino acids. V lost 6 bases to trimming and J lost 6 bases; unmatched junction nucleotides: 12. Germline values: CDR1 LNHDA, CDR2 SQIVND (reference sequence). CDR3 protein: CASSRRPGQGFNSPLHF. Written as DNA, the CDR3 is TGTGCCAGTAGCCGGAGGCCGGGACAGGGCTTTAATTCACCCCTCCACTTT.

This clone was picked up one time. Sequence at one end of the junction differs from germline and may be a read error. The chain combines TRBV5-4 with TRBJ2-1; D perhaps matches TRBD1 (6 bases). The CDR3 has 15 residues. Germline V gene sequence: CDR1 SGHNT, CDR2 YYREEE (reference sequence). CDR3 DNA sequence: TGTGCCAGCAGCGTGCGAGGACAGTCCTACAGTGAGCAGTTCTTC. Amino acid sequence: CASSVRGQSYSEQFF.

The J gene is TRBJ1-3, the V gene TRBV5-6; D call uncertain. This CDR3 contains 14 residues. V was shortened by 3 bases and J by 0 bases, with 7 bases between the two germline ends. Per the germline V gene, CDR1 is SGHDT and CDR2 is YYEEEE. The CDR3 loop is CASSSQTSGNTIYF. The CDR3 DNA sequence: TGTGCCAGCAGCTCACAAACCTCTGGAAACACCATATATTTT.

The gene calls are TRBV6-5 and TRBJ2-7; TRBD2 matches at 7 bases. The CDR3 consists of 15 residues. V gave up 2 bases and J gave up 3 bases; unmatched junction bases: 7. Germline CDR1 and CDR2: MNHEY and SVGAGI. The CDR3 reads CASSYLPAGNYEQYF. CDR3 DNA: TGTGCCAGCAGTTACCTTCCAGCGGGAAACTACGAGCAGTACTTC.

The chain recombines TRBV28 with TRBJ1-1; TRBD1 agrees at 9 bases. V was clipped by 6 bases and J by 4 bases; unmatched bases: 6. This CDR3 spans 14 amino acids. Germline V lookup: CDR1 MDHEN, CDR2 SYDVKM. The CDR3 DNA is TGTGCCAGCAGCCCAATGGGACAGGGCACTGAAGCTTTCTTT. It translates to CASSPMGQGTEAFF.

The chain joins TRBV6-5 to TRBJ1-1, with 9 bases matching TRBD1. The J segment lost 4 bases and the V segment lost 4 bases, leaving 7 bases of the junction unmatched. Germline CDR1 is MNHEY and CDR2 is SVGAGI. The CDR3 sequence is 15 residues long. CDR3 protein: CASSWGQGAVTEAFF. The DNA for the CDR3 is TGTGCCAGCAGTTGGGGACAGGGTGCCGTCACTGAAGCTTTCTTT.

The V and J genes are TRBV10-3 and TRBJ2-2; 7 bases map to TRBD2. This CDR3 is built from 14 residues. The V segment lost 6 bases and the J segment 1 base; nucleotides outside the gene matches: 2. Germline V lookup: CDR1 ENHRY, CDR2 SYGVKD. CDR3 sequence: CAIRLAVNTGELFF. The CDR3, as DNA: TGTGCCATCAGGCTAGCGGTGAACACCGGGGAGCTGTTTTTT.

CDR3: CASSPQTASKAYEQYF. In nucleotides, the CDR3 is TGTGCCAGCAGCCCTCAGACAGCCTCCAAGGCTTACGAGCAGTACTTC. V usage is TRBV9 and J usage is TRBJ2-7; D might be TRBD1 (5 bases). Per the germline V gene, CDR1 is SGDLS and CDR2 is YYNGEE. Between the trimmed V and J ends, which lost 4 bases and 4 bases, there was a span of 21 bases. This CDR3 spans 16 amino acids.

The chain recombines TRBV27 with TRBJ2-2; 8 bases fit TRBD2. The CDR3 sequence is 16 residues long. Germline V gives CDR1 MNHEY, CDR2 SMNVEV (reference sequence). The J segment lost 3 bases and the V segment lost 3 bases, leaving 6 bases of the junction unmatched. Here the CDR3 DNA reads TGTGCCAGCAGTTTTCGAGCGGGAGCATACACCGGGGAGCTGTTTTTT. It codes for CASSFRAGAYTGELFF.

This chain links TRBV2 with TRBJ2-1; TRBD2 matches at 8 bases. CDR1 and CDR2 from the germline V gene are SNHLY and FYNNEI. This CDR3 contains 15 residues. After removal of 4 bases from V and 8 bases from J, the junction contained 10 bases not matched to a gene. CDR3 sequence (DNA): TGTGCCAGCAGTGTTACGCTAGCGGGTAAGGATGAGCAGTTCTTC. This translates into CASSVTLAGKDEQFF.

The chain joins TRBV15 to TRBJ1-3; D gene ambiguous. V was pared by 5 bases and J by 0 bases, with 11 bases between. The CDR3 covers 15 residues. The germline V gene has CDR1 LNHNV and CDR2 YYDKDF (reference sequence). CDR3 coding DNA: TGTGCCACCAGCTCCCGGAGCACCTCTGGAAACACCATATATTTT. This translates into CATSSRSTSGNTIYF.

The V gene is TRBV24-1, the J gene TRBJ2-1; 14 bases are shared with TRBD2. This CDR3 spans 17 amino acids. With V trimmed by 8 bases and J by 4 bases, 9 bases remained unmatched. Germline CDR1 is KGHDR and CDR2 is SFDVKD. CDR3 sequence (DNA): TGTGCCACCATGGGACTAGCGGGAGTGGGGGTTTACAATGAGCAGTTCTTC. Amino acids: CATMGLAGVGVYNEQFF.

V is TRBV6-4 and J is TRBJ2-7; 9 nucleotides agree with TRBD2. The CDR3 runs to 14 residues. Losses at the gene ends were 11 bases for V and 1 base for J; bases not matched to a gene: 9. The V gene's germline CDR1 is MRHNA and CDR2 SNTAGT. CDR3 protein: CACGGDYRSYEQYF. As DNA, the CDR3 is TGTGCCTGCGGGGGGGACTACAGGTCCTACGAGCAGTACTTC.

The chain recombines TRBV21-1 with TRBJ2-2; TRBD2, the table's D call, was not compared with the DNA. TRBV21-1 is listed as a pseudogene. CDR3 length: 17 amino acids. The CDR3 protein is CASSTLTSFGETGELFF. CDR3 DNA: TGTGCCAGCAGCACCTTAACCAGTTTCGGGGAAACCGGGGAGCTGTTTTTT.

The rearrangement links TRBV28 to TRBJ1-2; 8 bases map to TRBD1. The CDR3 runs 13 residues. Germline V gene data show CDR1 as MDHEN and CDR2 as SYDVKM. V was pared by 5 bases and J by 7 bases, with 6 bases of the junction left unmatched. CDR3 sequence (DNA): TGTGCCAGCAGTCGACAGGGGCTGGGTGGCTACACCTTC. As protein: CASSRQGLGGYTF.

This clone showed up just a few times. The gene calls are TRBV30 and TRBJ1-6; no firm D call. This CDR3 region has 12 residues. Germline lookup yields CDR1 GTSNPN and CDR2 SVGIG (reference sequence). V lost 4 bases and J 2 bases, leaving 3 bases between the germline ends. Written as DNA, the CDR3 is TGTGCCTGGACAGCCTATAATTCACCCCTCCACTTT. This gives the protein CAWTAYNSPLHF.